The rows below give T cell receptor beta chains drawn from one sample of a study of CD8+ T cells in alopecia areata. Sequencing used immunoSEQ multiplex PCR; TCRdb keeps in-frame clones, though not all of them. The table shows 150,000 to 250,000 clones, with about 60% occurring only once. Here the sequenced sample was CD4+ T cells sorted from blood, taken at week 4, from a patient treated with tofacitinib. The source is a human donor with alopecia areata. Each CDR3 is given with its conserved first and last residue. The order of the fields is J gene, V gene, CDR3 length, D gene, clone size, CDR3 DNA, CDR3 protein. The D gene is left open where the match is weak. Size is stated for part of the rows, as once, few or many counts, or as a class when the clone is expanded.

j_gene: TRBJ1-2
v_gene: TRBV29-1
len: 14
d_gene: .
abundance: .
CDR3nt: TGCAGCGTTGCCTCAGGACGGGGTCCGTTGGGCTACACCTTC
CDR3aa: CSVASGRGPLGYTF

j_gene: TRBJ1-2
v_gene: TRBV2
len: 14
d_gene: .
abundance: .
CDR3nt: TGTGCCAGCAGTGATGGGGGCGCGTTGTATGGCTACACCTTC
CDR3aa: CASSDGGALYGYTF

j_gene: TRBJ1-5
v_gene: TRBV2
len: 12
d_gene: .
abundance: .
CDR3nt: TGTGCCAGCAGTGAAGCTCGTCGGCCCCAGCATTTT
CDR3aa: CASSEARRPQHF

j_gene: TRBJ1-1
v_gene: TRBV23-1
len: 15
d_gene: .
abundance: .
CDR3nt: TGCGCCAGCAGTCAACTCGGGCTCGGCGACACTGAAGCTTTCTTT
CDR3aa: CASSQLGLGDTEAFF

j_gene: TRBJ2-7
v_gene: TRBV18
len: 16
d_gene: .
abundance: .
CDR3nt: TGTGCCAGCTCACCAATGGCAACAGGGTCCTCCTACGAGCAGTACTTC
CDR3aa: CASSPMATGSSYEQYF

j_gene: TRBJ1-2
v_gene: TRBV29-1
len: 12
d_gene: TRBD1
abundance: .
CDR3nt: TGCGGATCGACGGGACAGACCTATGGCTACACCTTC
CDR3aa: CGSTGQTYGYTF

j_gene: TRBJ1-5
v_gene: TRBV30
len: 14
d_gene: .
abundance: .
CDR3nt: TGTGCCTGGAGTGTACTGACGGAGGATCAGCCCCAGCATTTT
CDR3aa: CAWSVLTEDQPQHF

j_gene: TRBJ2-3
v_gene: TRBV7-2
len: 14
d_gene: .
abundance: .
CDR3nt: TGTGCCAGCAGCCTGGACCCACGCACAGATACGCAGTATTTT
CDR3aa: CASSLDPRTDTQYF

j_gene: TRBJ1-6
v_gene: TRBV5-1
len: 16
d_gene: TRBD1
abundance: .
CDR3nt: TGCGCCAGCAGCCCGTGGACAGGGGGCCATAATTCACCCCTCCACTTT
CDR3aa: CASSPWTGGHNSPLHF

j_gene: TRBJ2-3
v_gene: TRBV5-1
len: 13
d_gene: .
abundance: .
CDR3nt: TGCGCCAGCAGCTTGGAGGGTTCAGATACGCAGTATTTT
CDR3aa: CASSLEGSDTQYF

j_gene: TRBJ2-7
v_gene: TRBV9
len: 15
d_gene: TRBD1
abundance: .
CDR3nt: TGTGCCAGCAGCGTCGCCGGGACAGGGCTCTACGAGCAGTACTTC
CDR3aa: CASSVAGTGLYEQYF

j_gene: TRBJ1-1
v_gene: TRBV4-3
len: 14
d_gene: .
abundance: .
CDR3nt: TGCGCCAGCAGCCAAGGGGGGATGAACACTGAAGCTTTCTTT
CDR3aa: CASSQGGMNTEAFF

j_gene: TRBJ2-5
v_gene: TRBV18
len: 18
d_gene: TRBD2
abundance: .
CDR3nt: TGTGCCAGCTCACCAGGTATACTAGCGGGACTATCACGAGAGACCCAGTACTTC
CDR3aa: CASSPGILAGLSRETQYF

j_gene: TRBJ1-6
v_gene: TRBV30
len: 16
d_gene: .
abundance: few
CDR3nt: TGTGCCTGGAGTCCGACACGGAGCTCCTATAATTCACCCCTCCACTTT
CDR3aa: CAWSPTRSSYNSPLHF

j_gene: TRBJ2-1
v_gene: TRBV29-1
len: 14
d_gene: .
abundance: .
CDR3nt: TGCAGCGTCCTACTAGGGTTTGGCAACAATGAGCAGTTCTTC
CDR3aa: CSVLLGFGNNEQFF

j_gene: TRBJ1-6
v_gene: TRBV2
len: 14
d_gene: TRBD1
abundance: .
CDR3nt: TGTGCCAGCAACCCTCAGGGGGCGCTTTCACCCCTCCACTTT
CDR3aa: CASNPQGALSPLHF

j_gene: TRBJ2-7
v_gene: TRBV18
len: 14
d_gene: .
abundance: .
CDR3nt: TGTGCCAGCTCCGACGCAGGACAGCCCTACGAGCAGTACTTC
CDR3aa: CASSDAGQPYEQYF

j_gene: TRBJ1-1
v_gene: TRBV29-1
len: 13
d_gene: .
abundance: .
CDR3nt: TGCAGGCTTCAGGACGCGCGCTACACTGAAGCTTTCTTT
CDR3aa: CRLQDARYTEAFF

j_gene: TRBJ2-5
v_gene: TRBV5-4
len: 13
d_gene: .
abundance: .
CDR3nt: TGTGCCAGCAGTTACGGGATACAAGAGACCCAGTACTTC
CDR3aa: CASSYGIQETQYF

j_gene: TRBJ1-1
v_gene: TRBV5-6
len: 16
d_gene: .
abundance: .
CDR3nt: TGTGCCAGCAGCTTGGATGTGTTAGGGGTTTCTACTGAAGCTTTCTTT
CDR3aa: CASSLDVLGVSTEAFF

j_gene: TRBJ1-2
v_gene: TRBV19
len: 12
d_gene: .
abundance: once
CDR3nt: TGTGCCAGTAGGGCGAACGACTATGGCTACACCTTC
CDR3aa: CASRANDYGYTF

j_gene: TRBJ2-7
v_gene: TRBV5-6
len: 11
d_gene: .
abundance: .
CDR3nt: TGTGCCAGCAGCGGACCCTACGAGCAGTACTTC
CDR3aa: CASSGPYEQYF

j_gene: TRBJ2-3
v_gene: TRBV9
len: 18
d_gene: .
abundance: .
CDR3nt: TGTGCCAGCAGCCCCCAAGCGAGTGTCCACCTCTTCACAGATACGCAGTATTTT
CDR3aa: CASSPQASVHLFTDTQYF

j_gene: TRBJ1-5
v_gene: TRBV27
len: 14
d_gene: TRBD1
abundance: .
CDR3nt: TGTGCCAGCAGAGCCGGGACAGGTGGTCAGCCCCAGCATTTT
CDR3aa: CASRAGTGGQPQHF

j_gene: TRBJ1-2
v_gene: TRBV18
len: 13
d_gene: .
abundance: .
CDR3nt: TGTGCCAGCTCACCCACAGGGTTGGACGGCTACACCTTC
CDR3aa: CASSPTGLDGYTF

j_gene: TRBJ2-7
v_gene: TRBV30
len: 12
d_gene: .
abundance: .
CDR3nt: TGTGCCTGGGGGACGGGGCCACTCGAGCAGTACTTC
CDR3aa: CAWGTGPLEQYF

j_gene: TRBJ2-1
v_gene: TRBV2
len: 14
d_gene: .
abundance: .
CDR3nt: TGTGCCAGCAGTTCTGTGACGTCCTACAATGAGCAGTTCTTC
CDR3aa: CASSSVTSYNEQFF

j_gene: TRBJ2-5
v_gene: TRBV28
len: 15
d_gene: TRBD1
abundance: few
CDR3nt: TGTGCCAGCAGTTTTAGCCCGACAGGGTTGGAGACCCAGTACTTC
CDR3aa: CASSFSPTGLETQYF

j_gene: TRBJ1-1
v_gene: TRBV30
len: 11
d_gene: .
abundance: .
CDR3nt: TGTGCCTGGAGAAAGGAAGGTGAAGCTTTCTTT
CDR3aa: CAWRKEGEAFF

j_gene: TRBJ1-2
v_gene: TRBV29-1
len: 11
d_gene: TRBD1
abundance: .
CDR3nt: TGCACCACGGGACAGGGAATGGGCTACACCTTC
CDR3aa: CTTGQGMGYTF

j_gene: TRBJ1-2
v_gene: TRBV19
len: 13
d_gene: .
abundance: .
CDR3nt: TGTGCCAGTAGGCCAGGGTATAACTATGGCTACACCTTC
CDR3aa: CASRPGYNYGYTF

j_gene: TRBJ2-3
v_gene: TRBV6-5
len: 16
d_gene: .
abundance: .
CDR3nt: TGTGCCAGCAGTTACTTGGCAGGGACCCGCACAGATACGCAGTATTTT
CDR3aa: CASSYLAGTRTDTQYF

j_gene: TRBJ1-4
v_gene: TRBV30
len: 13
d_gene: TRBD1
abundance: .
CDR3nt: TGTGCCTGGAGTCCTGGACAGGGTGAAAAACTGTTTTTT
CDR3aa: CAWSPGQGEKLFF

j_gene: TRBJ1-2
v_gene: TRBV23-1
len: 18
d_gene: .
abundance: .
CDR3nt: TGCGCCAGCAGCACGACTGAAGGGACAACCAACTTTAACTATGGCTACACCTTC
CDR3aa: CASSTTEGTTNFNYGYTF

j_gene: TRBJ1-2
v_gene: TRBV6-5
len: 13
d_gene: TRBD1
abundance: few
CDR3nt: TGTGCCAGCAGTCAGACAGGGGGCTATGGCTACACCTTC
CDR3aa: CASSQTGGYGYTF

j_gene: TRBJ2-5
v_gene: TRBV9
len: 14
d_gene: .
abundance: .
CDR3nt: TGTGCCAGCAGCGTGAGGGACATGGGAGAGACCCAGTACTTC
CDR3aa: CASSVRDMGETQYF

j_gene: TRBJ1-2
v_gene: TRBV7-2
len: 12
d_gene: .
abundance: .
CDR3nt: TGTGCCAGCAGCTTCGATAACTATGGCTACACCTTC
CDR3aa: CASSFDNYGYTF

j_gene: TRBJ1-1
v_gene: TRBV30
len: 15
d_gene: TRBD1
abundance: .
CDR3nt: TGTGCCTGGAGGCATACGAACAGGGGGAACACTGAAGCTTTCTTT
CDR3aa: CAWRHTNRGNTEAFF

j_gene: TRBJ2-5
v_gene: TRBV29-1
len: 15
d_gene: TRBD2
abundance: .
CDR3nt: TGCAGCGTTGCGGGACTAGCGGGGTTACAAGAGACCCAGTACTTC
CDR3aa: CSVAGLAGLQETQYF

j_gene: TRBJ1-1
v_gene: TRBV30
len: 14
d_gene: .
abundance: .
CDR3nt: TGTGCCTGGAGTCCTCCCCGGGGTATCACTGAAGCTTTCTTT
CDR3aa: CAWSPPRGITEAFF

j_gene: TRBJ1-1
v_gene: TRBV29-1
len: 15
d_gene: .
abundance: few
CDR3nt: TGCAGCGTTGGACGAGTGTTGACAGCTAACACTGAAGCTTTCTTT
CDR3aa: CSVGRVLTANTEAFF

j_gene: TRBJ2-3
v_gene: TRBV5-1
len: 15
d_gene: .
abundance: .
CDR3nt: TGCGCCAGCAGCTTTGTTGGAGAACGCACAGATACGCAGTATTTT
CDR3aa: CASSFVGERTDTQYF

j_gene: TRBJ2-1
v_gene: TRBV27
len: 15
d_gene: TRBD2
abundance: .
CDR3nt: TGTGCCACCGCGCCGGGACTAGCGGGGGTGGGTGAGCAGTTCTTC
CDR3aa: CATAPGLAGVGEQFF